Presented here are 29 T cell receptor beta chains from one specimen sequenced in a study of blood T cells in healthy people across ages (dated by TCRdb to the mid-2010s). Libraries were built with 5' RACE. Sequenced using an Illumina HiSeq 2500. A second 7 to 11 cycle PCR used a sample-barcoded 5' primer and a J-beta primer mix. In-frame beta chains were kept once TCRdb had trimmed the public reads at Q25 with fastp and called clones with MiXCR. Rows with a matching CDR3 protein are joined into one entry that keeps the most common DNA and genes. Across this sample there are hundreds of thousands of distinct CDR3 sequences, with around 31% seen only once. Approximately 14% of the sample goes to the ten largest clones. Material for sequencing was blood. The receptors shown here come from a woman older than 75 in good health.

This clonotype was counted only a few times. For the CDR3, the DNA is TGTGCCAGCATTAAGGGACTGGGGAACTATGGCTACACCTTC. This sequence encodes CASIKGLGNYGYTF. The chain joins TRBV2 to TRBJ1-2; tentatively, D is TRBD1 (5 bases). Germline-derived CDR1 and CDR2 are SNHLY and FYNNEI. The CDR3 totals 14 residues. V was shortened by 7 bases and J by 2 bases, with 14 bases between the two germline ends. Full variable domain (missing parts from reference TRBV2 and TRBJ1-2): EPEVTQTPSHQVTQMGQEVILRCVPISNHLYFYWYRQILGQKVEFLVSFYNNEISEKSEIFDDQFSVERPDGSNFTLKIRSTKLEDSAMYFCASIKGLGNYGYTFGSGTRLTVV.

This clonotype was recorded many times. This CDR3 reads CASRDIHGYTF. CDR3 in DNA: TGTGCCAGCCGGGACATTCATGGCTACACCTTC. V usage is TRBV3-1 and J usage is TRBJ1-2, with a possible D match to TRBD1 (6 bases). From germline, CDR1 is LGHDT and CDR2 YNNKEL (reference sequence). V was shortened by 8 bases and J by 6 bases, with 10 bases between the two germline ends. This CDR3 is built from 11 residues.

This clonotype showed up many times. This rearrangement joins TRBV15 to TRBJ1-1; no clear D. V lost 0 bases to trimming and J lost 7 bases, with 15 bases between them. From germline, CDR1 is LNHNV and CDR2 YYDKDF (reference sequence). The CDR3 totals 15 residues. DNA of the CDR3: TGTGCCACCAGCAGAGATCCCGCAGTTACCGTTGAAGCTTTCTTT. As protein: CATSRDPAVTVEAFF.

Notes on this clonotype: The junction and the germline gene differ at one end; a read error may be behind it. J is TRBJ2-1 and V is TRBV2; D uncertain. Germline CDR1 reads SNHLY; CDR2 reads FYNNEI. The CDR3 extends over 13 amino acids. In DNA, the CDR3 is TGTGCCAGCAGTGGTCAGGTCTACAATGAGCAGGTCTTC. It is translated as CASSGQVYNEQVF.

This clonotype came up many times. CDR3 nucleotide sequence: TGTGCCAGCAGCTACCTAGCGGGGGTATACACAGATACGCAGTATTTT. Its protein product is CASSYLAGVYTDTQYF. This chain connects TRBV7-8 to TRBJ2-3, with 10 bases identical to TRBD2. The germline gives CDR1 SGHVS, CDR2 FQNEAQ. The length of the CDR3 is 16 residues. Trimming removed 4 bases from V and 2 bases from J; junction bases left unmatched: 6.

This clonotype was recorded at least ten times. The chain recombines TRBV4-3 with TRBJ2-1; no definite D call. The germline V and J ends were trimmed by 0 bases and 5 bases, with 8 bases remaining between them. The CDR3 length is 14 residues. CDR1 and CDR2 from the germline V gene are LGHNA and YSLEER. CDR3: CASSQDWANNEQFF. CDR3 nucleotides: TGCGCCAGCAGCCAAGATTGGGCCAACAATGAGCAGTTCTTC.

The sample holds many counts of this clonotype. The gene calls are TRBV28 and TRBJ1-2, with a possible D match to TRBD1 (5 bases). The CDR3 runs to 13 residues. Trimming pared 10 bases from V and 0 bases from J, leaving 12 bases between. Looked up from germline, CDR1 is MDHEN and CDR2 is SYDVKM. The CDR3 nucleotides are TGTGCCACCCGGGACGGGTCTAACTATGGCTACACCTTC. Amino acid sequence: CATRDGSNYGYTF.

There are many counts of this clonotype. The V and J genes are TRBV28 and TRBJ2-5, with 9 bases that match TRBD1. The CDR3 runs to 17 residues. The germline V gene has CDR1 MDHEN and CDR2 SYDVKM. The junction had 15 bases not matched to a gene; V was cut back by 5 bases and J by 5 bases. The CDR3, as DNA: TGTGCCAGCAGTACGTCCCGGGACAGGGATTGGGAGGAGACCCAGTACTTC. This gives the protein CASSTSRDRDWEETQYF.

The V gene is TRBV12-3 or TRBV12-4, the J gene TRBJ1-6, with D maybe TRBD1 (6 bases). The V end was cut by 8 bases, the J end by 4 bases, with 15 bases between. The CDR3 loop spans 15 amino acids. CDR3 region: CASSRGGDYNSPLHF. In nucleotides, the CDR3 is TGTGCCAGCTCTAGGGGGGGGGATTATAATTCACCCCTCCACTTT.

This clonotype appeared many times. The chain employs TRBV27 and TRBJ1-2, with 9 positions matching TRBD1. There are 14 residues in the CDR3. From germline, CDR1 is MNHEY and CDR2 SMNVEV (reference sequence). Unmatched junction bases numbered 6, after V lost 6 bases and J lost 4 bases. The CDR3 is CASRSTGGGYGYTF. The CDR3 bases are TGTGCCAGCAGATCTACAGGGGGCGGCTATGGCTACACCTTC.

This clonotype showed up many times. V gene TRBV7-2 combines with J gene TRBJ2-7; possible D gene TRBD2, 5 bases. The CDR3 is 14 residues long. CDR1 and CDR2 (germline): SGHTA, FQGNSA. V shed 3 bases and J shed 3 bases, with 12 bases lying between them. The CDR3 loop is CASSFGGSGYEQYF. CDR3 coding DNA: TGTGCCAGCAGCTTTGGTGGGAGCGGCTACGAGCAGTACTTC.

This clonotype occurred many times. The chain recombines TRBV20-1 with TRBJ2-3; D not resolved. CDR1 and CDR2 (germline): DFQATT, SNEGSKA (reference sequence). The V and J ends lost 1 base and 2 bases respectively, with 7 bases between them. This CDR3 comprises 13 residues. This CDR3 is CSARGAITDTQYF. The CDR3 coding sequence is TGCAGTGCTAGAGGGGCGATCACAGATACGCAGTATTTT.

The V and J genes are TRBV5-1 and TRBJ2-5, with TRBD1 identical over 10 bases. The J call could be wrong; TRBJ2-7 is a better fit for the DNA end. The CDR3 extends over 15 amino acids. The germline CDR1 and CDR2 sequences are SGHRS and YFSETQ. The CDR3 here is CASSLDGTGVHEQYF. Written as DNA, the CDR3 is TGCGCCAGCAGCTTGGATGGGACAGGGGTCCACGAGCAGTACTTC.

This clonotype has a handful of counts. The gene calls are TRBV7-6 and TRBJ1-3; D is unresolved. Germline CDR1 reads SGHVS; CDR2 reads FNYEAQ. Trimming pared 0 bases from V and 0 bases from J, leaving 9 bases between. The length of the CDR3 is 16 residues. This CDR3 is CASSLARSSSGNTIYF. As DNA, the CDR3 is TGTGCCAGCAGCTTAGCGAGAAGCAGCTCTGGAAACACCATATATTTT.

Concerning this clonotype: This may arise from a read error, as a much more abundant clone is one base away. V usage is TRBV20-1 and J usage is TRBJ2-5; 11 positions agree with TRBD2. The CDR3 totals 15 residues. CDR1 DFQATT and CDR2 SNEGSKA come from the germline V gene (reference sequence). The CDR3 DNA follows: TGCGGTGCTAGACGGCTAGCGGGGGGTCAAGAGACCCAGTACTTC. As protein: CGARRLAGGQETQYF.

This clonotype showed up many times. The chain joins TRBV24-1 to TRBJ2-3; 7 nucleotides match TRBD2. The CDR3 extends over 15 amino acids. After removal of 4 bases from V and 2 bases from J, the junction contained 5 bases not matched to a gene. Germline CDR1 and CDR2: KGHDR and SFDVKD. The CDR3 nucleotides are TGTGCCACCAGTGAGCGGGGGAGTTTCACAGATACGCAGTATTTT. It codes for CATSERGSFTDTQYF.

This clonotype showed up many times. This rearrangement joins TRBV20-1 to TRBJ2-4; D possibly corresponds to TRBD2 (7 bases). Trimming removed 2 bases at V and 2 bases at J, with 16 bases between. Germline V gene data show CDR1 as DFQATT and CDR2 as SNEGSKA (reference sequence). This CDR3 contains 16 residues. The CDR3 reads CSARPRGGGTKNIQYF. The CDR3 DNA sequence: TGCAGTGCTAGACCCCGTGGCGGGGGCACCAAAAACATTCAGTACTTC.

In this sample, this clonotype turned up many times. The chain couples TRBV5-1 to TRBJ2-1, with D possibly matching TRBD2 (6 bases). Germline CDR1 SGHRS, CDR2 YFSETQ. V gave up 7 bases and J gave up 2 bases, with 19 bases separating them. There are 16 residues in the CDR3. The CDR3: CASVDGSRGAYNEQFF. The DNA for the CDR3 is TGCGCCAGCGTGGACGGGAGCCGTGGCGCCTACAATGAGCAGTTCTTC.

On this clonotype: This may be a read error, as it is one base from a much larger clone. This sequence joins TRBV6-1 and TRBJ2-1; TRBD2 aligns across 9 bases. The CDR3 runs 15 residues. Germline V gene data show CDR1 as MNHNS and CDR2 as SASEGT. J was trimmed by 13 bases and V by 8 bases; bases with no gene match: 18. CDR3 residues: CASSTSGGQVETQFF. In DNA, the CDR3 is TGTGCCAGCTCTACCAGCGGGGGGCAGGTGGAGACCCAGTTCTTC.

The chain carries TRBV7-2 and TRBJ2-1, with D perhaps assigned TRBD1 or TRBD2 (6 bases each). Deletions cut 1 base from V and 11 bases from J, with 15 bases between. This CDR3 contains 14 residues. CDR1 is SGHTA, CDR2 FQGNSA, per germline. CDR3 coding DNA: TGTGCCAGCAGCTTAGGCGGGTTTGGGGGGCAGCAGTTCTTC. This gives the protein CASSLGGFGGQQFF.

The chain couples TRBV3-1 to TRBJ1-3; D uncertain. There are 16 residues in the CDR3. Looked up from germline, CDR1 is LGHDT and CDR2 is YNNKEL (reference sequence). Trimming cost V 1 base and J 0 bases, with 10 bases left between them. CDR3 nucleotides: TGTGCCAGCAGCCAAGGACATTTGAGCTCTGGAAACACCATATATTTT. It is translated as CASSQGHLSSGNTIYF.

This clonotype has a count of ten or more. The CDR3 DNA sequence: TGCAGTGCTAGAGATCCCTTGGAACAGAAACTGTTTTTT. This sequence encodes CSARDPLEQKLFF. The chain is built from TRBV20-1 and TRBJ1-4; D is unresolved. Trimming cost V 0 bases and J 11 bases, with 13 bases left between them. Germline-derived CDR1 and CDR2 are DFQATT and SNEGSKA (reference sequence). This CDR3 comprises 13 residues.

This chain connects TRBV5-1 to TRBJ2-7; tentative D call: TRBD2 (6 bases). This CDR3 contains 14 residues. Germline V gene sequence: CDR1 SGHRS, CDR2 YFSETQ. V was clipped by 5 bases and J by 7 bases, with 19 bases between them. CDR3 amino acids: CASSPTTVEGEQYF. The CDR3 bases are TGCGCCAGCAGTCCAACAACCGTGGAGGGGGAGCAGTACTTC.

This rearrangement joins TRBV4-3 to TRBJ2-1, with 10 bases lining up with TRBD2. The V segment lost 0 bases and the J segment 9 bases; nucleotides outside the gene matches: 11. This CDR3 comprises 17 residues. Per germline, CDR1 LGHNA and CDR2 YSLEER. The CDR3 is CASSQDWSSGSTGEQFF. The CDR3 bases are TGCGCCAGCAGCCAAGATTGGTCTAGCGGGAGTACTGGTGAGCAGTTCTTC.

This clonotype has more than one count but fewer than ten. The chain carries TRBV12-3 or TRBV12-4 and TRBJ1-5; 10 bases are a match to TRBD1. The CDR3 runs to 15 residues. V shed 5 bases and J 5 bases; nucleotides not matched to a gene: 6. The CDR3 is CASSIDRGRDQPQHF. The CDR3 DNA sequence: TGTGCCAGCAGTATTGACAGGGGGCGCGATCAGCCCCAGCATTTT.

This clonotype appeared many times. The J gene is TRBJ1-1, the V gene TRBV7-2, with TRBD1 identical over 7 bases. The germline gives CDR1 SGHTA, CDR2 FQGNSA. The CDR3 consists of 13 residues. Trimming at V came to 5 bases and at J to 4 bases, leaving 4 bases not matched to a gene. The DNA for the CDR3 is TGTGCCAGCAGCCGACAGGGAAGCACTGAAGCTTTCTTT. Translated, it gives CASSRQGSTEAFF. The variable domain in full, completed from reference TRBV7-2 and TRBJ1-1, reads GAGVSQSPSNKVTEKGKDVELRCDPISGHTALYWYRQSLGQGLEFLIYFQGNSAPDKSGLPSDRFSAERTGGSVSTLTIQRTQQEDSAVYLCASSRQGSTEAFFGQGTRLTVV.

The table lists this clonotype with many counts. V is TRBV2 and J is TRBJ2-1, with TRBD2 matching 9 bases. The CDR3 is 15 residues long. V shed 4 bases and J 2 bases; nucleotides not matched to a gene: 3. Germline loops: CDR1 SNHLY, CDR2 FYNNEI. Written as DNA, the CDR3 is TGTGCCAGCAGTGTTCAGCGGGGGGCCTACAATGAGCAGTTCTTC. Amino acids: CASSVQRGAYNEQFF.

The sample holds many counts of this clonotype. The V and J genes are TRBV20-1 and TRBJ2-3, with 7 bases that match TRBD2. Losses at the gene ends were 8 bases for V and 1 base for J; bases not matched to a gene: 12. The V gene's germline CDR1 is DFQATT and CDR2 SNEGSKA (reference sequence). The CDR3 runs 15 residues. The CDR3 DNA follows: TGCAGTACCCGGGACTACCGAGTCCGCACAGATACGCAGTATTTT. Translated, it gives CSTRDYRVRTDTQYF.

This chain links TRBV5-1 with TRBJ2-5; D gene uncertain. The CDR3 runs to 15 residues. Germline V gene data show CDR1 as SGHRS and CDR2 as YFSETQ. The V and J ends lost 0 bases and 1 base respectively, with 10 bases between them. The CDR3 DNA sequence: TGCGCCAGCAGCTTGGCCGCCCAGATCCAAGAGACCCAGTACTTC. It translates to CASSLAAQIQETQYF. Variable domain in full (rest from reference TRBV5-1 and TRBJ2-5): KAGVTQTPRYLIKTRGQQVTLSCSPISGHRSVSWYQQTPGQGLQFLFEYFSETQRNKGNFPGRFSGRQFSNSRSEMNVSTLELGDSALYLCASSLAAQIQETQYFGPGTRLLVL.